The 14 T cell receptor beta chains listed next were all sequenced from one sample in a study of OX40 agonist ivuxolimab in advanced cancers. Sequencing used immunoSEQ multiplex PCR; TCRdb keeps in-frame clones, though not all of them. The sample has about 110,000 clones; over 85% are singletons. The source was CD4+ or CD8+ T cells sorted from blood, collected in a trial of the OX40 agonist ivuxolimab. Receptors were obtained from an adult with an advanced solid tumor such as melanoma, head and neck, liver or kidney cancer.

The chain couples TRBV19 to TRBJ1-4; 9 bases line up with TRBD1. This CDR3 spans 14 amino acids. Germline trimming cut 4 bases from V and 7 bases from J; bases unmatched to any gene: 4. Germline V gene lookup returns CDR1 LNHDA and CDR2 SQIVND (reference sequence). The chain's CDR3 is CASSKRQGGEKLFF. DNA of the CDR3: TGTGCCAGTAGTAAACGACAGGGGGGTGAAAAACTGTTTTTT.

This clone was seen just once. The rearrangement joins TRBV11-2 to TRBJ2-5, with D possibly being TRBD2 (6 bases). The germline V gene has CDR1 SGHAT and CDR2 FQNNGV. The CDR3 sequence is 18 residues long. V was shortened by 2 bases and J by 2 bases, with 21 bases between the two germline ends. The CDR3 sequence is CASSLRPGDSVNQETQYF. Written as DNA, the CDR3 is TGTGCCAGCAGCTTAAGGCCGGGGGACTCCGTAAATCAAGAGACCCAGTACTTC. The full variable domain, in which reference TRBV11-2 and TRBJ2-5 provide the parts outside the CDR3, is EAGVAQSPRYKIIEKRQSVAFWCNPISGHATLYWYQQILGQGPKLLIQFQNNGVVDDSQLPKDRFSAERLKGVDSTLKIQPAKLEDSAVYLCASSLRPGDSVNQETQYFGPGTRLLVL.

The gene calls are TRBV19 and TRBJ1-6, with TRBD1 matching 8 bases. The CDR3 contains 15 residues. V dropped 3 bases and J dropped 10; count of bases not matched to a gene: 8. In germline, CDR1 is LNHDA, CDR2 SQIVND (reference sequence). The CDR3 here is CASSMDRDRRSPLHF. The CDR3 nucleotides are TGTGCCAGTAGTATGGACAGGGATAGGCGCTCACCCCTCCACTTT.

In its sample, this clone was seen once. The chain employs TRBV5-1 and TRBJ2-1, with D possibly TRBD1 on 5 matching bases. The V gene lost 3 bases and the J gene lost 5 bases, with 15 bases spanning the gap. The CDR3 consists of 15 residues. Per germline, CDR1 SGHRS and CDR2 YFSETQ. The CDR3 region is CASSSQGYNDNEQFF. CDR3 nucleotide sequence: TGCGCCAGCAGCTCGCAGGGATATAACGACAATGAGCAGTTCTTC.

There are a few counts of this clone. The chain couples TRBV10-3 to TRBJ1-2, with D uncertain. CDR1 is ENHRY, CDR2 SYGVKD, per germline. The V end lost 2 bases, the J end lost 4 bases, and 5 bases lay between the germline ends. This CDR3 is built from 12 residues. The CDR3 bases are TGTGCCATCAGTGAGGCTGGCTATGGCTACACCTTC. Translation gives CAISEAGYGYTF.

The CDR3 is CASSYGFWEKNTEAFF. CDR3 sequence (DNA): TGTGCCAGCAGTTATGGGTTCTGGGAGAAGAACACTGAAGCTTTCTTT. This chain links TRBV6-5 with TRBJ1-1; D not certain. This CDR3 contains 16 residues. Germline-derived CDR1 and CDR2 are MNHEY and SVGAGI. V dropped 3 bases and J dropped 1 base, with 15 bases sitting between them.

This chain links TRBV7-6 with TRBJ2-5; 8 bases are a match to TRBD1. V was clipped by 6 bases and J by 5 bases; unmatched bases: 8. Looked up from germline, CDR1 is SGHVS and CDR2 is FNYEAQ. This CDR3 comprises 14 residues. The CDR3 DNA is TGTGCCAGCAGGCTGGCAGGGGGCGGGGAGACCCAGTACTTC. Residues: CASRLAGGGETQYF.

The rearrangement uses TRBV6-6 and TRBJ2-7, with 9 bases lining up with TRBD2. Germline CDR1 is MNHNY and CDR2 is SVGAGI (reference sequence). The CDR3 is 16 residues long. The junction had 15 bases not matched to a gene; V was cut back by 6 bases and J by 6 bases. Here the CDR3 reads CASRTGTSIVLREQYF. The CDR3, as DNA: TGTGCCAGCAGGACCGGGACTAGCATTGTCCTCCGCGAGCAGTACTTC.

This chain links TRBV5-4 with TRBJ2-7; D may be TRBD1 or TRBD2 (5 bases each). V was cut by 2 bases and J by 7 bases, with 25 bases left in between. Per the germline V gene, CDR1 is SGHNT and CDR2 is YYREEE (reference sequence). The CDR3 consists of 17 residues. The DNA of the CDR3 is TGTGCCAGCAGCTTTCCGGTGGGGTTATCCGGGGCAGGAGAGCAGTACTTC. Translating gives CASSFPVGLSGAGEQYF.

The genes are TRBV7-9 and TRBJ2-5, with D possibly matching TRBD2 (6 bases). Looked up from germline, CDR1 is SEHNR and CDR2 is FQNEAQ (reference sequence). This CDR3 is built from 15 residues. Trimming pared 1 base from V and 8 bases from J, leaving 17 bases between. The CDR3 here is CASSLVSSMGGTQYF. The CDR3 bases are TGTGCCAGCAGCTTAGTTAGTAGCATGGGGGGAACCCAGTACTTC.

J is TRBJ2-3 and V is TRBV5-4, with D perhaps matching TRBD2 (6 bases). The V and J ends lost 5 bases and 2 bases respectively, with 12 bases between them. This CDR3 region has 14 residues. In germline, CDR1 is SGHNT, CDR2 YYREEE (reference sequence). The CDR3 sequence: CASSFPGVTDTQYF. CDR3 nucleotide sequence: TGTGCCAGCAGTTTTCCGGGGGTCACAGATACGCAGTATTTT.

The genes are TRBV5-1 and TRBJ2-1, with 9 bases that match TRBD1. The length of the CDR3 is 15 residues. V dropped 1 base and J dropped 5; count of bases not matched to a gene: 4. Per germline, CDR1 SGHRS and CDR2 YFSETQ. In DNA form, the CDR3 reads TGCGCCAGCAGCTTGACAGGGGGCGCCCACAATGAGCAGTTCTTC. Protein product: CASSLTGGAHNEQFF.

This chain links TRBV28 with TRBJ1-2; D might be TRBD1 (5 bases). The V gene's germline CDR1 is MDHEN and CDR2 SYDVKM. Trimming removed 6 bases from V and 0 bases from J, with 26 bases in between. The CDR3 loop spans 19 amino acids. The CDR3, as DNA: TGTGCCAGCAGATCCCCCCGCGGTGGGGCGACCTCTTCTAACTATGGCTACACCTTC. Translation: CASRSPRGGATSSNYGYTF.

The CDR3 sequence is CAISESDISGLSSSYNEQFF. The CDR3 nucleotides read TGTGCCATCAGTGAGTCGGATATTAGCGGCCTCTCTAGCTCCTACAATGAGCAGTTCTTC. The chain links TRBV10-3 to TRBJ2-1; D may be TRBD2 (6 bases). The CDR3 contains 20 residues. V dropped 0 bases and J dropped 0 bases, with 21 bases sitting between them. Germline CDR1 reads ENHRY; CDR2 reads SYGVKD.